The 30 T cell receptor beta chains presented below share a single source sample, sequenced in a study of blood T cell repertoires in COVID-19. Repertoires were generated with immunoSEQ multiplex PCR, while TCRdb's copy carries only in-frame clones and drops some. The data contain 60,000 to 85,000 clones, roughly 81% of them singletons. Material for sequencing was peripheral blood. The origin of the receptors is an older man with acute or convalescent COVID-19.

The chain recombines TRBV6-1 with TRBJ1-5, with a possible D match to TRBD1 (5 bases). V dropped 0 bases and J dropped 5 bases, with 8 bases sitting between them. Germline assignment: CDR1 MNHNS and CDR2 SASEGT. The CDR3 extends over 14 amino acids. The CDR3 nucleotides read TGTGCCAGCAGTGAAGCGGGGGGGGATCAGCCCCAGCATTTT. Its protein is CASSEAGGDQPQHF.

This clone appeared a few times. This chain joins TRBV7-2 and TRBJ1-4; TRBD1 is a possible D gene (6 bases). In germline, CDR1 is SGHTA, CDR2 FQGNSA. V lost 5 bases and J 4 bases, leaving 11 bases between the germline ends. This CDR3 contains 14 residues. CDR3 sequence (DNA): TGTGCCAGCAGCGCAGGACAGTATAATGAAAAACTGTTTTTT. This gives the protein CASSAGQYNEKLFF.

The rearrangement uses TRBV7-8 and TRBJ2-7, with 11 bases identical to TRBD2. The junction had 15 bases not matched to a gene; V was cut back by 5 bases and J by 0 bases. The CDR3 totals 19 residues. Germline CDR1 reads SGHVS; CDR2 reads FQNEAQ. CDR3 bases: TGTGCCAGCAGCATCCGAGGCCTAGCGGGGGGCCACAGCTCCTACGAGCAGTACTTC. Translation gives CASSIRGLAGGHSSYEQYF.

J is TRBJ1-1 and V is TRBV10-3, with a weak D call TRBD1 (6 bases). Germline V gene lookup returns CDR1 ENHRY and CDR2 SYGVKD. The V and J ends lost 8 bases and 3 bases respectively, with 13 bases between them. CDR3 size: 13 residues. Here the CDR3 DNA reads TGTGCCATCTTTTCAGGGGTGGACACTGAAGCTTTCTTT. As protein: CAIFSGVDTEAFF.

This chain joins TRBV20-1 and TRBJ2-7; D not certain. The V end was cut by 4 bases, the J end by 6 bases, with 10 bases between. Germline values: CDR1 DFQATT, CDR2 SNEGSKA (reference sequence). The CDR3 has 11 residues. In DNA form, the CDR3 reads TGCAGTGCTACCTCCCCTGTCGAGCAGTACTTC. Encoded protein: CSATSPVEQYF.

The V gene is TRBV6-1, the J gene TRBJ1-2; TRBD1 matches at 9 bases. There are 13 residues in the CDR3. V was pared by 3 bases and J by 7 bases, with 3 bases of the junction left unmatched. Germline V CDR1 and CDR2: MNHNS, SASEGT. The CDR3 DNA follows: TGTGCCAGCAGTGACACAGGGGGCCGTGGCTACACCTTC. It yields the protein CASSDTGGRGYTF.

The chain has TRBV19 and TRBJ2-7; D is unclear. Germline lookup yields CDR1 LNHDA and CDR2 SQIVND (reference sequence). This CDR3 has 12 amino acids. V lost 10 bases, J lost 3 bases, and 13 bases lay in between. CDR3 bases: TGTGCCACCGCGACTTCCGGCTACGAGCAGTACTTC. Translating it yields CATATSGYEQYF. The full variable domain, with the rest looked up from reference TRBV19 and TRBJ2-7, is DGGITQSPKYLFRKEGQNVTLSCEQNLNHDAMYWYRQDPGQGLRLIYYSQIVNDFQKGDIAEGYSVSREKKESFPLTVTSAQKNPTAFYLCATATSGYEQYFGPGTRLTVT.

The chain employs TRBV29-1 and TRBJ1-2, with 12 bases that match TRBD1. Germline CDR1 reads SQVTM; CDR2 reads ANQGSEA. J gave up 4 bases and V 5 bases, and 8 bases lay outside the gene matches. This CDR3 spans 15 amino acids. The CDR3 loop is CSVSSGTGGLYGYTF. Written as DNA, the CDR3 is TGCAGCGTTTCATCAGGGACAGGGGGCCTCTATGGCTACACCTTC.

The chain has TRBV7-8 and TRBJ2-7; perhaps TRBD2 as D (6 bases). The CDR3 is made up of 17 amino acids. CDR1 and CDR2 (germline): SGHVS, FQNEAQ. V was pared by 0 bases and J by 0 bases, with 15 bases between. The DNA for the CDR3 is TGTGCCAGCAGCTTAGCGCGTTTAAGGGGAGGCTCCTACGAGCAGTACTTC. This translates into CASSLARLRGGSYEQYF.

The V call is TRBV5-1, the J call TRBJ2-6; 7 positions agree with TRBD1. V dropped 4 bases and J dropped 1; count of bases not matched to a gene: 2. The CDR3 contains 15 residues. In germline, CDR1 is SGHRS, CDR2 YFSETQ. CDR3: CASSPDRSGANVLTF. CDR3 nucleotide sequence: TGCGCCAGCAGCCCGGACAGGTCTGGGGCCAACGTCCTGACTTTC.

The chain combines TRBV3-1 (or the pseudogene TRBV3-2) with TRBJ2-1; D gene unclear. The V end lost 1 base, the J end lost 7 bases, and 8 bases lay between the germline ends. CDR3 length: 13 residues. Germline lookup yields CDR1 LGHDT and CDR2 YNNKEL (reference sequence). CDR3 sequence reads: CASSQARVNEQFF. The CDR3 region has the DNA TGTGCCAGCAGCCAAGCTCGGGTTAATGAGCAGTTCTTC.

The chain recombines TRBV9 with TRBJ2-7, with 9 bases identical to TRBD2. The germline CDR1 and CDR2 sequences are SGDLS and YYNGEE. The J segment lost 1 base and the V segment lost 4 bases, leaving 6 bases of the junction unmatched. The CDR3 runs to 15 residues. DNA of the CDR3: TGTGCCAGCAGCATTAGCGGGAGCGGGTCCTACGAGCAGTACTTC. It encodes CASSISGSGSYEQYF. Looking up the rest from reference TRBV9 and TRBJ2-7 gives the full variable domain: DSGVTQTPKHLITATGQRVTLRCSPRSGDLSVYWYQQSLDQGLQFLIQYYNGEERAKGNILERFSAQQFPDLHSELNLSSLELGDSALYFCASSISGSGSYEQYFGPGTRLTVT.

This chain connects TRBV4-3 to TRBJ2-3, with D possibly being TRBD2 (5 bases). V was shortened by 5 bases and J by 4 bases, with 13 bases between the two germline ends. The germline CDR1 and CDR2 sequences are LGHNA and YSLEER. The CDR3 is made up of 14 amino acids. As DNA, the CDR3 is TGCGCCAGCAGCAGGGAGCTAAGCCCAGATACGCAGTATTTT. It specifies CASSRELSPDTQYF.

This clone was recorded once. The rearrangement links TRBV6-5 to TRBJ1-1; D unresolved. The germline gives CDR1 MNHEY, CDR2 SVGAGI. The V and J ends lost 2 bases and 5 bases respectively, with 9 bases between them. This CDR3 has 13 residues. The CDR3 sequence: CASSYGTGTEAFF. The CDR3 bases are TGTGCCAGCAGTTACGGCACGGGAACTGAAGCTTTCTTT.

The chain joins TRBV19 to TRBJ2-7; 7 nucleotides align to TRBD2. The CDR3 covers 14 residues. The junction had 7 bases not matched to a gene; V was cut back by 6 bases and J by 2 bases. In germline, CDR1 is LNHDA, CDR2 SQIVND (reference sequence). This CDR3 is CASSLGLGTYEQYF. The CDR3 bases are TGTGCCAGTAGCCTAGGACTAGGAACCTACGAGCAGTACTTC. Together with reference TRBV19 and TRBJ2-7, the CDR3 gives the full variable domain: DGGITQSPKYLFRKEGQNVTLSCEQNLNHDAMYWYRQDPGQGLRLIYYSQIVNDFQKGDIAEGYSVSREKKESFPLTVTSAQKNPTAFYLCASSLGLGTYEQYFGPGTRLTVT.

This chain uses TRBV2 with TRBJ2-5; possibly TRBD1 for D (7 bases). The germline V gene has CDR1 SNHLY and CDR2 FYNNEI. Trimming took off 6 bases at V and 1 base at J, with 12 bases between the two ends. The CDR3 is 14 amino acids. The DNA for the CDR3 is TGTGCCAGCAGGGGGGGACAGCTCCAAGAGACCCAGTACTTC. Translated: CASRGGQLQETQYF.

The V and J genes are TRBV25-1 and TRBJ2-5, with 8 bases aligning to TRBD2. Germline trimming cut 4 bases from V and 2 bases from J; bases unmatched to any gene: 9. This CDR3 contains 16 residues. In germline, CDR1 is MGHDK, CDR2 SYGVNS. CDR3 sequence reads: CASSAVAGHKQETQYF. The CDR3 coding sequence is TGTGCCAGCAGTGCGGTAGCGGGGCACAAGCAAGAGACCCAGTACTTC.

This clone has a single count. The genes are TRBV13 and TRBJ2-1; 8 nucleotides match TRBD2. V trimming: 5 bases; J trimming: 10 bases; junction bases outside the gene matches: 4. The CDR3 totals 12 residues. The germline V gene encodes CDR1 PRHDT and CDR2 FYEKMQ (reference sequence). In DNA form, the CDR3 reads TGTGCCAGCAGCCCCGTAGCGGGAGAGCAGTTCTTC. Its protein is CASSPVAGEQFF.

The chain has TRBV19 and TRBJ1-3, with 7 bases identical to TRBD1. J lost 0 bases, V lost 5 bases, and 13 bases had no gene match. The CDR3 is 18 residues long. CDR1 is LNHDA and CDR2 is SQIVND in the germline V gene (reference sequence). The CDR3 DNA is TGTGCCAGTAGTGACCCCCGGGACAGTCGGACCTCTGGAAACACCATATATTTT. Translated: CASSDPRDSRTSGNTIYF. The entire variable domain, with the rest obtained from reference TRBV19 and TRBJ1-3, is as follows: DGGITQSPKYLFRKEGQNVTLSCEQNLNHDAMYWYRQDPGQGLRLIYYSQIVNDFQKGDIAEGYSVSREKKESFPLTVTSAQKNPTAFYLCASSDPRDSRTSGNTIYFGEGSWLTVV.

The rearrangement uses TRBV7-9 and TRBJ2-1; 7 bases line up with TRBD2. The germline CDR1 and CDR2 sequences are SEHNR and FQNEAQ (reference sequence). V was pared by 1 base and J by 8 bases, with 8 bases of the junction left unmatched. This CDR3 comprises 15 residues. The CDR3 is CASSLGAGVGDEQFF. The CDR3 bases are TGTGCCAGCAGCTTAGGGGCGGGAGTAGGTGATGAGCAGTTCTTC.

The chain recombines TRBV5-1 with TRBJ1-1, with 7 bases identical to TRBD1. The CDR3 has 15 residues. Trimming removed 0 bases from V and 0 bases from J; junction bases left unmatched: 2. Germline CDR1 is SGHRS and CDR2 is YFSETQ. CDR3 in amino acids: CASSLEGTVNTEAFF. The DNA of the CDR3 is TGCGCCAGCAGCTTGGAGGGGACAGTGAACACTGAAGCTTTCTTT.

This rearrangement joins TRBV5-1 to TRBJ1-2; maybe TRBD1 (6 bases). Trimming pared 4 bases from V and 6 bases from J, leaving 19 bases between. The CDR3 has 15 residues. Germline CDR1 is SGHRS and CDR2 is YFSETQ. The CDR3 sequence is CASSTGQLLRDGYTF. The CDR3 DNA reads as TGCGCCAGCAGCACCGGACAGCTCCTAAGAGATGGCTACACCTTC. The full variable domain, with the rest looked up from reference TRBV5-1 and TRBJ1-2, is KAGVTQTPRYLIKTRGQQVTLSCSPISGHRSVSWYQQTPGQGLQFLFEYFSETQRNKGNFPGRFSGRQFSNSRSEMNVSTLELGDSALYLCASSTGQLLRDGYTFGSGTRLTVV.

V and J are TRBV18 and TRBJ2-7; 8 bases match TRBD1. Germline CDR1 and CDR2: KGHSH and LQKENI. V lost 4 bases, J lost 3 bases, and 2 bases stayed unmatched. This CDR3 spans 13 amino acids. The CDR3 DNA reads TGTGCCAGCTCACTCGGACAGGGCTACGAGCAGTACTTC. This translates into CASSLGQGYEQYF.

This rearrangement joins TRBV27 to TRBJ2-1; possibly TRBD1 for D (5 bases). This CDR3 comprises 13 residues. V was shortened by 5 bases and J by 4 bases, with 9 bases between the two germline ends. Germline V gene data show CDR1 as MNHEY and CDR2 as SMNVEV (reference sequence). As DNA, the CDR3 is TGTGCCAGCAGTCGGACACCTTACAATGAGCAGTTCTTC. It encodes CASSRTPYNEQFF.

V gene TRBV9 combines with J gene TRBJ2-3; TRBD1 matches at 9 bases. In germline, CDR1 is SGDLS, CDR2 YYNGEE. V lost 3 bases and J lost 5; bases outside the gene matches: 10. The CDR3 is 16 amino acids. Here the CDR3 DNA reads TGTGCCAGCAGCGCCTTTACAGGGGGCGCAGGAGATACGCAGTATTTT. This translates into CASSAFTGGAGDTQYF.

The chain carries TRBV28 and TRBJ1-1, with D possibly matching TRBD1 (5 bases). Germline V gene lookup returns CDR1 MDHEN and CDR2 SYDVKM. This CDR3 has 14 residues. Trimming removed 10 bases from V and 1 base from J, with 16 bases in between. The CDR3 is CATRGGGTNTEAFF. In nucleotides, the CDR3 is TGTGCCACCCGGGGAGGCGGGACGAACACTGAAGCTTTCTTT.

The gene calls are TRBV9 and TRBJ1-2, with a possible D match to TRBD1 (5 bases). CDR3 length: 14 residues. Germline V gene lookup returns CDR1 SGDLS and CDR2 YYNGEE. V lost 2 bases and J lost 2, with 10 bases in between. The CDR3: CASSVRGDNYGYTF. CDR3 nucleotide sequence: TGTGCCAGCAGCGTCCGGGGGGACAACTATGGCTACACCTTC.

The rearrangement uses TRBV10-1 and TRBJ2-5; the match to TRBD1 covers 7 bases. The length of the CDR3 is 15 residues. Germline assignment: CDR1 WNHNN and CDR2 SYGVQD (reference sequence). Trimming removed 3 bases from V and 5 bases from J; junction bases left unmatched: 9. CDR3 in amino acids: CASSEGQAQRETQYF. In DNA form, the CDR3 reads TGCGCCAGCAGTGAAGGACAGGCGCAACGGGAGACCCAGTACTTC.

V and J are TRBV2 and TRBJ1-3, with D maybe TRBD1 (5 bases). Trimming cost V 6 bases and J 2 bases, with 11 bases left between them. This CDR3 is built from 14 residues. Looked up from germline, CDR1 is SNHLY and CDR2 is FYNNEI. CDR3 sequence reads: CASSRAKTGNTIYF. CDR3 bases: TGTGCCAGCAGCAGGGCGAAAACTGGAAACACCATATATTTT.

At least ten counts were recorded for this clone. CDR3 residues: CASSLPRQTLNTGELFF. CDR3 bases: TGTGCCAGCAGCTTACCTAGACAGACCCTGAACACCGGGGAGCTGTTTTTT. The chain joins TRBV7-2 to TRBJ2-2, with D maybe TRBD1 (5 bases). The CDR3 length is 17 residues. Germline V gene sequence: CDR1 SGHTA, CDR2 FQGNSA. V was shortened by 2 bases and J by 1 base, with 14 bases between the two germline ends.